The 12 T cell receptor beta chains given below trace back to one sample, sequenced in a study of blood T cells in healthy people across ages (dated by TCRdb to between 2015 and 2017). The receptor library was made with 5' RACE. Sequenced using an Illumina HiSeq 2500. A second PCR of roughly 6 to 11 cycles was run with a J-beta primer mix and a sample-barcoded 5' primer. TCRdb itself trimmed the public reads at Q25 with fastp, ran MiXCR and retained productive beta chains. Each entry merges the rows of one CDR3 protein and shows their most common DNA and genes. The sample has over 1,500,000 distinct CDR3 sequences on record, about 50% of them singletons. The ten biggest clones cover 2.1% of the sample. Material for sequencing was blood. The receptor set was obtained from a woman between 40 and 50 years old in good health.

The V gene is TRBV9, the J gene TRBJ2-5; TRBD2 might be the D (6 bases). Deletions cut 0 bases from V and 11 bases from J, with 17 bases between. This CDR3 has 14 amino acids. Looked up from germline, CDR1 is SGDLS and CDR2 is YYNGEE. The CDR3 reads CASSVAAGRNEQYF. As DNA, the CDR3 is TGTGCCAGCAGCGTAGCGGCAGGGAGGAATGAGCAGTACTTC.

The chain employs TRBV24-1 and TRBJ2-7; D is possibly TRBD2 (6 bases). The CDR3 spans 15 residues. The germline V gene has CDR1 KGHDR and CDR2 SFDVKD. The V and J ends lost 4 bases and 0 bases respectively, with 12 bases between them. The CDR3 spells CATSDRLDSSYEQYF. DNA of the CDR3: TGTGCCACCAGTGACAGACTAGATAGCTCCTACGAGCAGTACTTC.

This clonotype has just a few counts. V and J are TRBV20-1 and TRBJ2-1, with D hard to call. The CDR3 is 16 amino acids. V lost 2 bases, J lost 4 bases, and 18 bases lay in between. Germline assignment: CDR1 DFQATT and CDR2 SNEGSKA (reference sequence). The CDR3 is CSARTHNPEYYNEQFF. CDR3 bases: TGCAGTGCTAGAACACATAACCCGGAGTATTACAATGAGCAGTTCTTC.

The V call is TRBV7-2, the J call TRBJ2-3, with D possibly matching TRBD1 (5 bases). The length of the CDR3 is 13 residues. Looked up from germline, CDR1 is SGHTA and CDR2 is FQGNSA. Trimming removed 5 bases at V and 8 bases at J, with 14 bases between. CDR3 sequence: CASSRVGASTQYF. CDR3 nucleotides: TGTGCCAGCAGCAGAGTAGGGGCGTCTACGCAGTATTTT.

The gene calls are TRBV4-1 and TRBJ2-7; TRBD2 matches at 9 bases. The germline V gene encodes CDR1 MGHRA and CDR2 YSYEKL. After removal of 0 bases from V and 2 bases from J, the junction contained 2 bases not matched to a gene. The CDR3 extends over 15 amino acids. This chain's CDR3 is CASSQDASGAYEQYF. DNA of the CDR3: TGCGCCAGCAGCCAAGATGCTAGCGGGGCCTACGAGCAGTACTTC.

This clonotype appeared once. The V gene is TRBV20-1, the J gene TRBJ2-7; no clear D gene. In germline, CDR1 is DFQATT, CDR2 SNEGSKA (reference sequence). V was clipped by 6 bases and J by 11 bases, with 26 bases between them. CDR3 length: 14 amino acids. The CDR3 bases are TGCAGTGCCCGCCCTGTTGGGAACCAAGAGACCAAGTACTTC. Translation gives CSARPVGNQETKYF.

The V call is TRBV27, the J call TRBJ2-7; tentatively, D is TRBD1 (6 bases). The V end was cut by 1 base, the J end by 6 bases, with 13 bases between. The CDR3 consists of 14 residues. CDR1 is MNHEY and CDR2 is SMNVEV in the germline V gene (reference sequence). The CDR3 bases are TGTGCCAGCAGTTTATTCCCTACAGGGATCGAGCAGTACTTC. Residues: CASSLFPTGIEQYF.

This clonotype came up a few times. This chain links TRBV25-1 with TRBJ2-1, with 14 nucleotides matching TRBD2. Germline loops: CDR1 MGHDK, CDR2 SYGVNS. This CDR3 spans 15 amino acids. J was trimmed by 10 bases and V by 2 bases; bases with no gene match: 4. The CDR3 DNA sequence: TGTGCCAGCAGTGAAGCGGGACTAGCGGGGGCAGAGCAGTTCTTC. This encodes CASSEAGLAGAEQFF.

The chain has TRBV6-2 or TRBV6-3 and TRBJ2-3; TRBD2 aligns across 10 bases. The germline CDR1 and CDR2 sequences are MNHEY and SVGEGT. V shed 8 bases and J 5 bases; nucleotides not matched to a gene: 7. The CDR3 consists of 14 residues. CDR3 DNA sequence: TGTGCCAGCGAAGGGTCTAGCGGGAGAGATACGCAGTATTTT. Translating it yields CASEGSSGRDTQYF.

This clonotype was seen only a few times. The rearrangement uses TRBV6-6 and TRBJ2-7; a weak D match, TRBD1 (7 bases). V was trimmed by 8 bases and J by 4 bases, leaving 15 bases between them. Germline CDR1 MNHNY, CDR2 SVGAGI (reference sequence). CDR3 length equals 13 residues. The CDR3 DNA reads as TGTGCCAGCGTCAAGGGGGCGGGGTACGAGCAGTACTTC. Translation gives CASVKGAGYEQYF.

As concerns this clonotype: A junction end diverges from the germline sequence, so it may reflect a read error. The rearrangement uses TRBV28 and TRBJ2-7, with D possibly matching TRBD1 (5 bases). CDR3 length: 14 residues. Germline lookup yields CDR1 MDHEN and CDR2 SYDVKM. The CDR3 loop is CAGSRTLEFYEQYF. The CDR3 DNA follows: TGTGCCGGCAGCCGGACACTCGAATTCTACGAGCAGTACTTC.

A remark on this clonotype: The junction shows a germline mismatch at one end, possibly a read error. CDR3 sequence reads: CAIGDSKTSKGADTQYF. CDR3 in DNA: TGTGCCATCGGTGATTCAAAGACTAGTAAGGGAGCAGATACGCAGTATTTT. The V and J genes are TRBV10-3 and TRBJ2-3, with a possible D match to TRBD2 (6 bases). Germline V gene lookup returns CDR1 ENHRY and CDR2 SYGVKD. This CDR3 region has 17 residues.